The 28 T cell receptor beta chains below all came from one sample that was sequenced in a study of shared clonotypes between healthy human individuals. TCRdb's copy holds only in-frame clones and misses some; the assay was immunoSEQ multiplex PCR. The sample yields about 2.4 million clones, approximately 93% seen once. Sequencing used naive CD4+ T cells from PBMCs. This sample's subset: CD45RA+ positively selected. All receptors derive from a man between 18 and 35 years old in good health. Some clones in this sample may be carry-over from other donors' samples.

The rearrangement joins TRBV19 to TRBJ2-7; D may be TRBD1 (5 bases). The CDR3 totals 15 residues. V shed 5 bases and J shed 1 base, with 15 bases lying between them. CDR1 is LNHDA, CDR2 SQIVND, per germline (reference sequence). CDR3: CASSRRWGGSYEQYF. The CDR3 coding sequence is TGTGCCAGTAGTCGCCGTTGGGGCGGTTCCTACGAGCAGTACTTC.

The DNA of the CDR3 is TGCGCCAGCAGCTCGCGCCGGGGGTGGAGTGAAAAACTGTTTTTT. This sequence encodes CASSSRRGWSEKLFF. The rearrangement links TRBV5-1 to TRBJ1-4; tentative D call: TRBD1 (5 bases). Germline V CDR1 and CDR2: SGHRS, YFSETQ. The CDR3 contains 15 residues. V lost 3 bases and J 7 bases, leaving 16 bases between the germline ends.

Notes on this clone: Different DNA sequences within this sample yield the same CDR3. The chain uses TRBV29-1 and TRBJ2-3; D ambiguous. The V gene lost 4 bases and the J gene lost 0 bases, with 8 bases spanning the gap. This CDR3 has 13 amino acids. Germline CDR1 is SQVTM and CDR2 is ANQGSEA. CDR3 nucleotide sequence: TGCAGCGTTGTGTCCGGCAGCACAGATACGCAGTATTTT. The encoded protein is CSVVSGSTDTQYF.

The gene calls are TRBV5-1 and TRBJ2-1; 8 bases match TRBD2. The V gene's germline CDR1 is SGHRS and CDR2 YFSETQ. The V segment lost 0 bases and the J segment 11 bases; nucleotides outside the gene matches: 1. CDR3 size: 12 residues. DNA of the CDR3: TGCGCCAGCAGCTTGGAGCGGGAGAAGCAGTTCTTC. Translated, it gives CASSLEREKQFF.

The chain joins TRBV7-8 to TRBJ2-7; TRBD2 aligns across 10 bases. Looked up from germline, CDR1 is SGHVS and CDR2 is FQNEAQ. The CDR3 totals 15 residues. The junction had 6 bases not matched to a gene; V was cut back by 4 bases and J by 3 bases. As DNA, the CDR3 is TGTGCCAGCAGCTCGGGACTAGCGTCGCTCTACGAGCAGTACTTC. It translates to CASSSGLASLYEQYF.

This chain links TRBV19 with TRBJ1-5, with a possible D match to TRBD1 (5 bases). Trimming removed 2 bases at V and 0 bases at J, with 11 bases between. The germline CDR1 and CDR2 sequences are LNHDA and SQIVND (reference sequence). This CDR3 comprises 16 residues. This CDR3 reads CASSIRGSYSNQPQHF. The CDR3 region has the DNA TGTGCCAGTAGTATAAGGGGCAGCTATAGCAATCAGCCCCAGCATTTT.

This clone was observed a handful of times. The chain carries TRBV19 and TRBJ1-1, with D hard to call. Germline V gene sequence: CDR1 LNHDA, CDR2 SQIVND (reference sequence). V was pared by 1 base and J by 1 base, with 7 bases between. CDR3 length: 14 amino acids. Here the CDR3 DNA reads TGTGCCAGTAGTATAGTTCCCCCGAACACTGAAGCTTTCTTT. Residues: CASSIVPPNTEAFF.

The chain has TRBV11-3 and TRBJ2-5; D unclear. Between the trimmed V and J ends, which lost 4 bases and 7 bases, there was a span of 7 bases. CDR3 length equals 11 residues. Germline V gene data show CDR1 as SGHNT and CDR2 as YENEEA. In DNA form, the CDR3 reads TGTGCCAGCAGCTGGCCGGGGACCCAGTACTTC. Translated: CASSWPGTQYF.

The rearrangement uses TRBV9 and TRBJ2-7, with 9 bases lining up with TRBD2. Germline V gene sequence: CDR1 SGDLS, CDR2 YYNGEE. There are 20 residues in the CDR3. V lost 0 bases, J lost 1 base, and 17 bases stayed unmatched. The CDR3 spells CASSVATLAGWSERSYEQYF. DNA of the CDR3: TGTGCCAGCAGCGTAGCTACCCTAGCGGGATGGTCCGAAAGATCCTACGAGCAGTACTTC.

CDR3 nucleotides: TGTGCCAGTAGTATTAAGGGGCCAGAGACCCAGTACTTC. Translated, it gives CASSIKGPETQYF. The V and J genes are TRBV19 and TRBJ2-5; D is perhaps TRBD1 (5 bases). The germline CDR1 and CDR2 sequences are LNHDA and SQIVND (reference sequence). Trimming left V 3 bases short and J 4 bases short, with 9 bases between. The CDR3 is made up of 13 amino acids.

The chain is built from TRBV19 and TRBJ2-5; TRBD2 agrees at 7 bases. This CDR3 is built from 16 residues. Germline V gives CDR1 LNHDA, CDR2 SQIVND (reference sequence). J gave up 6 bases and V 1 base, and 11 bases lay outside the gene matches. This chain's CDR3 is CASSIGTGGVGKTQYF. In nucleotides, the CDR3 is TGTGCCAGTAGTATAGGGACGGGAGGAGTGGGCAAGACCCAGTACTTC. Full variable domain (missing parts from reference TRBV19 and TRBJ2-5): DGGITQSPKYLFRKEGQNVTLSCEQNLNHDAMYWYRQDPGQGLRLIYYSQIVNDFQKGDIAEGYSVSREKKESFPLTVTSAQKNPTAFYLCASSIGTGGVGKTQYFGPGTRLLVL.

This chain links TRBV27 with TRBJ2-1; 9 bases match TRBD1. Germline values: CDR1 MNHEY, CDR2 SMNVEV (reference sequence). The CDR3 has 18 amino acids. V lost 0 bases to trimming and J lost 9 bases; unmatched junction nucleotides: 15. The CDR3 spells CASSLSNAGQGRDGEQFF. The CDR3 DNA sequence: TGTGCCAGCAGTTTATCCAACGCCGGACAGGGGCGGGACGGTGAGCAGTTCTTC.

This chain links TRBV6-1 with TRBJ2-1; perhaps TRBD2 as D (5 bases). CDR3 length equals 13 residues. Trimming cost V 6 bases and J 4 bases, with 10 bases left between them. The germline V gene has CDR1 MNHNS and CDR2 SASEGT. CDR3 region: CASRRANYNEQFF. DNA for the CDR3: TGTGCCAGCAGGCGGGCCAATTACAATGAGCAGTTCTTC.

The chain links TRBV7-9 to TRBJ1-4; D remains unclear. V was cut by 11 bases and J by 2 bases, with 12 bases left in between. Germline V CDR1 and CDR2: SEHNR, FQNEAQ (reference sequence). The length of the CDR3 is 13 residues. The CDR3 is CAAAGGTNEKLFF. DNA of the CDR3: TGTGCCGCGGCGGGTGGCACTAATGAAAAACTGTTTTTT.

For the CDR3, the DNA is TGTGCCAGCAGCGTAGACGCGACAGGGACGAACACCGGGGAGCTGTTTTTT. As protein: CASSVDATGTNTGELFF. V is TRBV9 and J is TRBJ2-2; 7 bases match TRBD1. Germline CDR1 and CDR2: SGDLS and YYNGEE. CDR3 length equals 17 residues. V dropped 0 bases and J dropped 0; count of bases not matched to a gene: 5.

The chain employs TRBV29-1 and TRBJ2-1; 9 nucleotides line up with TRBD2. This CDR3 is 15 amino acids long. V was pared by 6 bases and J by 5 bases, with 11 bases of the junction left unmatched. Looked up from germline, CDR1 is SQVTM and CDR2 is ANQGSEA. The CDR3 DNA sequence: TGCAGCGTGTCAATTTTTGCGGGAGGGAACAATGAGCAGTTCTTC. Protein sequence: CSVSIFAGGNNEQFF.

The rearrangement uses TRBV15 and TRBJ1-2, with D possibly being TRBD1 (6 bases). The germline V gene encodes CDR1 LNHNV and CDR2 YYDKDF (reference sequence). The ends were cut back, 0 bases at V and 9 bases at J, with 14 bases in the middle. There are 14 residues in the CDR3. The CDR3 here is CATSRDPGVGSYTF. DNA for the CDR3: TGTGCCACCAGCAGAGACCCAGGGGTAGGGAGCTACACCTTC.

V usage is TRBV7-2 and J usage is TRBJ2-7; D is undetermined. The V gene's germline CDR1 is SGHTA and CDR2 FQGNSA. There are 14 residues in the CDR3. V dropped 5 bases and J dropped 2 bases, with 13 bases sitting between them. The CDR3: CASSPSWNTYEQYF. The DNA of the CDR3 is TGTGCCAGCAGCCCCAGCTGGAACACCTACGAGCAGTACTTC.

The chain carries TRBV18 and TRBJ1-2; maybe TRBD1 (6 bases). Germline assignment: CDR1 KGHSH and CDR2 LQKENI. The ends were cut back, 3 bases at V and 0 bases at J, with 14 bases in the middle. The CDR3 has 16 residues. The CDR3 coding sequence is TGTGCCAGCTCACCCTACAGGGATCTGGCTAACTATGGCTACACCTTC. Residues: CASSPYRDLANYGYTF.

The V call is TRBV4-2, the J call TRBJ1-1, with 8 bases fitting TRBD1. The CDR3 consists of 14 residues. Germline V gene data show CDR1 as LGHNA and CDR2 as YNFKEQ. The ends lost 0 bases at V and 3 bases at J; junction bases unmatched: 0. Written as DNA, the CDR3 is TGTGCCAGCAGCCAAGAGGACAGGGACACTGAAGCTTTCTTT. It specifies CASSQEDRDTEAFF.

In the case of this clone: Within the sample, other DNA sequences also encode this same CDR3. This chain joins TRBV6-5 and TRBJ1-2; no clear D. The CDR3 sequence is 11 residues long. Germline V CDR1 and CDR2: MNHEY, SVGAGI. The ends were cut back, 7 bases at V and 2 bases at J, with 5 bases in the middle. The CDR3 coding sequence is TGTGCCAGCACCGGGAACTATGGCTACACCTTC. Protein: CASTGNYGYTF.

Points on this clone: Other DNA sequences in this specimen translate into the identical CDR3. The genes are TRBV6-1 and TRBJ1-2; unclear D gene. The CDR3 extends over 13 amino acids. The germline V gene has CDR1 MNHNS and CDR2 SASEGT. Trimming stripped 3 bases from V and 4 bases from J, with 9 bases between. CDR3 sequence reads: CASSESGSYGYTF. DNA of the CDR3: TGTGCCAGCAGTGAGTCGGGTTCCTATGGCTACACCTTC.

This clone showed up just once. V usage is TRBV5-1 and J usage is TRBJ2-3; D gene uncertain. CDR3 length: 15 residues. V was clipped by 7 bases and J by 6 bases, with 21 bases between them. CDR1 SGHRS and CDR2 YFSETQ come from the germline V gene. The CDR3 DNA reads TGCGCCAGCTGCTCCGGGCCCCCCTTGGAGGATACGCAGTATTTT. This codes for CASCSGPPLEDTQYF. The variable domain in full, completed from reference TRBV5-1 and TRBJ2-3, reads KAGVTQTPRYLIKTRGQQVTLSCSPISGHRSVSWYQQTPGQGLQFLFEYFSETQRNKGNFPGRFSGRQFSNSRSEMNVSTLELGDSALYLCASCSGPPLEDTQYFGPGTRLTVL.

The V call is TRBV7-9, the J call TRBJ2-1; D possibly corresponds to TRBD1 (5 bases). Trimming left V 4 bases short and J 8 bases short, with 12 bases between. The CDR3 loop spans 13 amino acids. CDR1 and CDR2 from the germline V gene are SEHNR and FQNEAQ (reference sequence). Here the CDR3 DNA reads TGTGCCAGCAGCTGGGCAGGGATGGATGAGCAGTTCTTC. Its translation is CASSWAGMDEQFF.

This chain uses TRBV6-1 with TRBJ1-1; D is uncertain. The CDR3 is 13 residues long. V gave up 5 bases and J gave up 6 bases, with 13 bases separating them. Germline V gene sequence: CDR1 MNHNS, CDR2 SASEGT. The CDR3: CASSLLFDPEAFF. In DNA, the CDR3 is TGTGCCAGCAGTCTCCTCTTTGATCCTGAAGCTTTCTTT.

In this sample, this clone turned up once. The chain links TRBV7-9 to TRBJ2-3; D gene unclear. V dropped 1 base and J dropped 5 bases, with 7 bases sitting between them. CDR1 SEHNR and CDR2 FQNEAQ come from the germline V gene (reference sequence). The CDR3 totals 13 residues. CDR3 protein: CASSLGWGDTQYF. The CDR3 DNA follows: TGTGCCAGCAGCTTAGGCTGGGGAGATACGCAGTATTTT.

The chain couples TRBV4-3 to TRBJ2-7; no clear D. The CDR3 has 13 amino acids. CDR1 is LGHNA and CDR2 is YSLEER in the germline V gene. Trimming stripped 0 bases from V and 10 bases from J, with 13 bases between. CDR3 sequence: CASSQEGGRIQYF. The CDR3 DNA sequence: TGCGCCAGCAGCCAAGAGGGTGGCCGAATTCAGTACTTC.

This chain links TRBV19 with TRBJ2-6; D gene unclear. This CDR3 spans 15 amino acids. Per germline, CDR1 LNHDA and CDR2 SQIVND (reference sequence). Trimming cost V 2 bases and J 4 bases, with 9 bases left between them. The CDR3 DNA follows: TGTGCCAGTAGTATACATGGGTCCGGGGCCAACGTCCTGACTTTC. It specifies CASSIHGSGANVLTF.